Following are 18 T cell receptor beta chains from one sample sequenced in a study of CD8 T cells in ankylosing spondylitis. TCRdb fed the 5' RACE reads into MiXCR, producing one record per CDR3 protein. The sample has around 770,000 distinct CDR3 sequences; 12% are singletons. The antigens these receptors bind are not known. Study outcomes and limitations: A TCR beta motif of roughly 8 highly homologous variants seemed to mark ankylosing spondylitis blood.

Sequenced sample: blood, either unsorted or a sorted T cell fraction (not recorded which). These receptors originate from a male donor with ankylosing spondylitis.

CDR3 region: CASGQGANSPLHF. The CDR3 DNA reads TGTGCCAGCGGACAGGGGGCAAATTCACCCCTCCACTTT. V is TRBV12-3 or TRBV12-4 and J is TRBJ1-6; 11 bases map to TRBD1. The CDR3 has 13 amino acids. The V gene end was trimmed by 8 bases and the J gene end by 7 bases; junction bases not matched to a gene: 1.

The CDR3, as DNA: TGTGCCACCAGCACCCGGGACAGAACCTACAATGAGCAGTTCTTC. Amino acid sequence: CATSTRDRTYNEQFF. This chain joins TRBV15 and TRBJ2-1, with 7 positions matching TRBD1. This CDR3 has 15 residues. Germline-derived CDR1 and CDR2 are LNHNV and YYDKDF (reference sequence). V was clipped by 4 bases and J by 2 bases; unmatched bases: 5.

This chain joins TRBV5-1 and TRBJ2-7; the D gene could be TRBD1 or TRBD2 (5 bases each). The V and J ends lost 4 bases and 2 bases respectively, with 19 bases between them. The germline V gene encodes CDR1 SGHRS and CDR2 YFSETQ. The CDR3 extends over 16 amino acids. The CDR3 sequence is CASSPQSGGGPYEQYF. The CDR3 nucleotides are TGCGCCAGCAGCCCCCAGAGTGGGGGTGGGCCCTACGAGCAGTACTTC.

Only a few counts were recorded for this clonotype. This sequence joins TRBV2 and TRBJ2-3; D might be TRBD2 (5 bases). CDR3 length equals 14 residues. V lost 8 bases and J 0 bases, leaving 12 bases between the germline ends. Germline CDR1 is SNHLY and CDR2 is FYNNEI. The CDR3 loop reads CASRLAHSTDTQYF. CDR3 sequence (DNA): TGTGCCAGCCGCTTAGCGCATAGCACAGATACGCAGTATTTT.

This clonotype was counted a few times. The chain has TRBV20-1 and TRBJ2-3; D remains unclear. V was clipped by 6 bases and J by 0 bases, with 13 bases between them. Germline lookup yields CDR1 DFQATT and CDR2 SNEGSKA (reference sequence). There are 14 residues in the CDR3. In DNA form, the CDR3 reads TGCAGTGCGCAGAGTGGGCCAAGCACAGATACGCAGTATTTT. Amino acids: CSAQSGPSTDTQYF.

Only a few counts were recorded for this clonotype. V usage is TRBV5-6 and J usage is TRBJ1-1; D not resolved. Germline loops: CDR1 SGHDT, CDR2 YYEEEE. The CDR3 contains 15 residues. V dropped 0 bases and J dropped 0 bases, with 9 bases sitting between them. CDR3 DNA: TGTGCCAGCAGCTTGGACAGATCGGTGAACACTGAAGCTTTCTTT. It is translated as CASSLDRSVNTEAFF.

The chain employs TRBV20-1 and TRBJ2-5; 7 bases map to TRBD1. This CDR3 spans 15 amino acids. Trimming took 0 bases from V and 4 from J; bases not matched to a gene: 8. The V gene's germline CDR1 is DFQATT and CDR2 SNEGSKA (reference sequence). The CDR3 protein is CSARDLEGARETQYF. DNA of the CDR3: TGCAGTGCTAGAGATTTAGAGGGGGCGCGAGAGACCCAGTACTTC.

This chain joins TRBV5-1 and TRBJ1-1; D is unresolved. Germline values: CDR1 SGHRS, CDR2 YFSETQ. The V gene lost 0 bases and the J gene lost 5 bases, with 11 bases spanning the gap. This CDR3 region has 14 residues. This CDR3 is CASSLAEVWTEAFF. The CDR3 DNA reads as TGCGCCAGCAGCTTGGCCGAGGTTTGGACTGAAGCTTTCTTT.

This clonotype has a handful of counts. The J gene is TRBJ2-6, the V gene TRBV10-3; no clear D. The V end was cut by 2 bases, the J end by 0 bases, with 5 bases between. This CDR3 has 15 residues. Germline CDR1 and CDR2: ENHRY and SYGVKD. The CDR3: CAISEGPSGANVLTF. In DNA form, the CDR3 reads TGTGCCATCAGTGAGGGCCCCTCTGGGGCCAACGTCCTGACTTTC.

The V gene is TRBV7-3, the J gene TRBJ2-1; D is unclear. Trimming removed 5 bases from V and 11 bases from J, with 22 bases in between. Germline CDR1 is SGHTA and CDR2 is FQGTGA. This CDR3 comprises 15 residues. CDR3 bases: TGTGCCAGCAGCAGGGAATATACACTACAGAGGAAGCAGTTCTTC. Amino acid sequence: CASSREYTLQRKQFF.

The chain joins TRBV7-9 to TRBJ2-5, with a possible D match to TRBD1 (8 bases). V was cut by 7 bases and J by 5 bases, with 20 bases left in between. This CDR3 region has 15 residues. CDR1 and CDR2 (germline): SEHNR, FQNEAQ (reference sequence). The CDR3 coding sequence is TGTGCCAGCACTCCTGGACAGGGAGGGCTGGAGACCCAGTACTTC. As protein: CASTPGQGGLETQYF.

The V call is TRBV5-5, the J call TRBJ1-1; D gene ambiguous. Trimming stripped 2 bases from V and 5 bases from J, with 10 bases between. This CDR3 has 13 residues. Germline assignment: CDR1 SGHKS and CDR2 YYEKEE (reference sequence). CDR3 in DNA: TGTGCCAGCAGCTTAAGGGTACAGACTGAAGCTTTCTTT. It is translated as CASSLRVQTEAFF.

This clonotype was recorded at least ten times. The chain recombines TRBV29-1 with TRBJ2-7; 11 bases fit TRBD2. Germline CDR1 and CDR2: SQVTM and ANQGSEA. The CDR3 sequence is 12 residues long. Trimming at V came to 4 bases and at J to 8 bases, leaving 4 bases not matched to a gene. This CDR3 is CSVGLAGGKQYF. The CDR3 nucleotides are TGCAGCGTTGGCCTAGCGGGAGGAAAGCAGTACTTC.

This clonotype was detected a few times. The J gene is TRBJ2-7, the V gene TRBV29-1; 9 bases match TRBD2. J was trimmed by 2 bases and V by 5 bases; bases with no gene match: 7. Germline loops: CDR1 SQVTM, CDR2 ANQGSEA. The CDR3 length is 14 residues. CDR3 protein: CSVNPGLAPYEQYF. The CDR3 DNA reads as TGCAGCGTTAATCCGGGACTAGCTCCCTACGAGCAGTACTTC.

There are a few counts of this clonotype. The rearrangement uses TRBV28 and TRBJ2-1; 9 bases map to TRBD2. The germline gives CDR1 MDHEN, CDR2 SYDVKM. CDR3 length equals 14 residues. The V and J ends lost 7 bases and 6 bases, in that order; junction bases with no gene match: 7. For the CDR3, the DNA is TGTGCCAGCAACTCGGGACTAGCCGTCAATGAGCAGTTCTTC. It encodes CASNSGLAVNEQFF.

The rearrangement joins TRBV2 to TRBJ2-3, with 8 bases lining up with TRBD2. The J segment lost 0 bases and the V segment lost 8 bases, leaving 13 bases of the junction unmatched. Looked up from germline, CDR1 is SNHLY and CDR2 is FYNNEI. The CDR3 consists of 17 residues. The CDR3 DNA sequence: TGTGCCAGCGGTCTGAGAAGACTAGCGTTTAGCACAGATACGCAGTATTTT. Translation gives CASGLRRLAFSTDTQYF.

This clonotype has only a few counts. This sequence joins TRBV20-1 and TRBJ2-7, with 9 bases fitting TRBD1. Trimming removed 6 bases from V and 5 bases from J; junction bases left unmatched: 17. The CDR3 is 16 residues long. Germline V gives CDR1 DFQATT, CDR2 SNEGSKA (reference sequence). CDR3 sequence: CSAHFRDRGSSNEQYF. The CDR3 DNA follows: TGCAGTGCCCATTTCCGCGACAGGGGGTCTAGCAACGAGCAGTACTTC.

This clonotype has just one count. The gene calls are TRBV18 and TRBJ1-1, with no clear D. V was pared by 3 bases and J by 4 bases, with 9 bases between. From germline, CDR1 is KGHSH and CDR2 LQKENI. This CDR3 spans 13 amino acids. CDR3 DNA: TGTGCCAGCTCACCGGCGTTAAGCACTGAAGCTTTCTTT. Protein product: CASSPALSTEAFF. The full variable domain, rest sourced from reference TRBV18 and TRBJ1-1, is NAGVMQNPRHLVRRRGQEARLRCSPMKGHSHVYWYRQLPEEGLKFMVYLQKENIIDESGMPKERFSAEFPKEGPSILRIQQVVRGDSAAYFCASSPALSTEAFFGQGTRLTVV.